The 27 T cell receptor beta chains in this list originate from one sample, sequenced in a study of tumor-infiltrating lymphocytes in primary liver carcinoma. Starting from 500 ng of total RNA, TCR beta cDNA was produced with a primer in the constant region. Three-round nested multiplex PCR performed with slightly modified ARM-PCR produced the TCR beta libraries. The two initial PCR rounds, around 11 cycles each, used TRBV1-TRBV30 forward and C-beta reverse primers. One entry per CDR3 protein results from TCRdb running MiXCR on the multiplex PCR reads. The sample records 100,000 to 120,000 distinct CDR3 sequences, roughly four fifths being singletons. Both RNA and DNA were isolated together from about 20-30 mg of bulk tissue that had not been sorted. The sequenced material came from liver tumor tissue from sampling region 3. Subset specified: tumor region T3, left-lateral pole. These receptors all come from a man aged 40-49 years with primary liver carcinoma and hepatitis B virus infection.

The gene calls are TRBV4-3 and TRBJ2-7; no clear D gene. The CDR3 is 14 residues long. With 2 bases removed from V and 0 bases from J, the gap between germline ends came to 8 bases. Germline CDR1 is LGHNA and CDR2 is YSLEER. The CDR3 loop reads CASSQCQFSYEQYF. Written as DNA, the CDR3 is TGCGCCAGCAGCCAATGTCAGTTCTCCTACGAGCAGTACTTC.

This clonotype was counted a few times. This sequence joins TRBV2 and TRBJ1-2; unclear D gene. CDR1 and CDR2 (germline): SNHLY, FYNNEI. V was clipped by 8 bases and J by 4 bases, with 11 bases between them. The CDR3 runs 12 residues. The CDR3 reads CASGSHSYGYTF. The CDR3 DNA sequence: TGTGCCAGCGGCAGTCACTCCTATGGCTACACCTTC.

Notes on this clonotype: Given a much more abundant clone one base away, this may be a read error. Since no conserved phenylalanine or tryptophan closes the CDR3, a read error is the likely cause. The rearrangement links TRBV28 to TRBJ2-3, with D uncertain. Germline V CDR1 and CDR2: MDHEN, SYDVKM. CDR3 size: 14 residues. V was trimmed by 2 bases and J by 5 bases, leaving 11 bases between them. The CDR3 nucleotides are TGTGCCAGCAGTTTACAACCAGCCGGAGATACGCAGTATTGT. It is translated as CASSLQPAGDTQYC.

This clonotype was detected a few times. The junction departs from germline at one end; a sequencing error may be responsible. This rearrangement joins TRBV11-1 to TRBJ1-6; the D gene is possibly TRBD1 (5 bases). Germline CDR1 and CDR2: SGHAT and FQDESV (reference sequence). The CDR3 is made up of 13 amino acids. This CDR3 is CANSRTLVSPLHF. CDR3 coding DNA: TGTGCTAACAGTCGGACACTGGTTTCACCCCTCCACTTC.

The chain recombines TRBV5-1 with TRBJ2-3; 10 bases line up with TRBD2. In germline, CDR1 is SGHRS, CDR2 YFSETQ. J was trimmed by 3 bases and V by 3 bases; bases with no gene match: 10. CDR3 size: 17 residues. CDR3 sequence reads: CASSSLLAGIVTDTQYF. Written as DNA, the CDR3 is TGCGCCAGCAGCTCCCTACTAGCGGGAATAGTTACAGATACGCAGTATTTT.

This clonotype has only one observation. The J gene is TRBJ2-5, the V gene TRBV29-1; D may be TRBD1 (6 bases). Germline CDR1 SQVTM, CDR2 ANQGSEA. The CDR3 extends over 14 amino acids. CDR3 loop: CRVNNRVGNQVQYF. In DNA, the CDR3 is TGCAGGGTTAACAACAGGGTCGGCAACCAAGTCCAGTACTTC.

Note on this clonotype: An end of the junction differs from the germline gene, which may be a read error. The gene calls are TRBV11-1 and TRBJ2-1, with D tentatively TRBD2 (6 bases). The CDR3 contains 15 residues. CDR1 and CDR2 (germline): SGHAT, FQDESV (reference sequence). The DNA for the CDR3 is TGTGCCAGCATACCCACGGGGGTTCTGGGCAATGGGCAGTTCTTC. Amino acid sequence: CASIPTGVLGNGQFF.

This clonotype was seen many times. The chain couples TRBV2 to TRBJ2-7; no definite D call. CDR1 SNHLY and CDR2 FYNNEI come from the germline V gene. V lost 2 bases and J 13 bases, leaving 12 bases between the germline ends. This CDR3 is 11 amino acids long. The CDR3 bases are TGTGCCAGCAGTGAAACCTTGGACGAATACTTC. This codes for CASSETLDEYF.

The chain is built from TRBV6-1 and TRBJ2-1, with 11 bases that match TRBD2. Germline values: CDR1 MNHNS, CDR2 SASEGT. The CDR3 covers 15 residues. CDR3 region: CVIEGLAGSYNEQFF. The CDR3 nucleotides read TGTGTCATCGAAGGACTAGCGGGTTCCTACAATGAGCAGTTCTTC.

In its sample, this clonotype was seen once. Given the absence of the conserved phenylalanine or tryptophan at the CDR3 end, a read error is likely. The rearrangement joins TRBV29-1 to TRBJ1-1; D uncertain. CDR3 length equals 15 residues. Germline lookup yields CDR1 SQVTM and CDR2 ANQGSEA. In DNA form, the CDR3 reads TGCAGCGTTGAAGCGGGGTGGGAAATGAACACCGAAGCTTTCTGT. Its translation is CSVEAGWEMNTEAFC.

The CDR3 DNA reads TGCAGCATTGTAGTGGGAATCGTGAACACCGGGGAGCTGTTTTTT. It translates to CSIVVGIVNTGELFF. The chain is built from TRBV29-1 and TRBJ2-2; D remains ambiguous. The CDR3 length is 15 residues. Trimming left V 8 bases short and J 1 base short, with 17 bases between. CDR1 SQVTM and CDR2 ANQGSEA come from the germline V gene.

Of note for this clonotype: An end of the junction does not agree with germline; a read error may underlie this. The CDR3: CASTTSVVAKSIQYF. The CDR3 nucleotides read TGTGCCAGCACGACTTCGGTGGTAGCCAAAAGCATTCAGTACTTC. This chain connects TRBV11-2 to TRBJ2-4; D is ambiguous. CDR3 size: 15 residues. Germline CDR1 and CDR2: SGHAT and FQNNGV.

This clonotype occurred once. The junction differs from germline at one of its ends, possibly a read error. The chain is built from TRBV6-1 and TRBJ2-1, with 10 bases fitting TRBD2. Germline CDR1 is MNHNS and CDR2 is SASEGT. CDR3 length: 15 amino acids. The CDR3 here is CASSESSGSYDEQFF. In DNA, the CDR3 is TGTGCTAGCAGTGAATCTAGCGGGAGCTACGATGAGCAGTTCTTC.

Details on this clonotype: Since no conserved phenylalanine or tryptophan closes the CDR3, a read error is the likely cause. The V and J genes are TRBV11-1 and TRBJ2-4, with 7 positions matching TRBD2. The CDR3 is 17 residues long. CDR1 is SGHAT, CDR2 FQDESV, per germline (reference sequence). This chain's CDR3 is CVSSFPGTNGTKNIQYS. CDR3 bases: TGTGTAAGCAGCTTTCCCGGGACTAACGGGACTAAAAACATTCAGTACTCC.

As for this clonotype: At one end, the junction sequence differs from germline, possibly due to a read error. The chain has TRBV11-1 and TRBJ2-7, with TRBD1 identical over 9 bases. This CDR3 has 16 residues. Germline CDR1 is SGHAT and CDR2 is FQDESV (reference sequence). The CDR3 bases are TGTGCCAGCAGCTTTGGTCCGGGACAGGGCTCCTACGAGCAATACTTC. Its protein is CASSFGPGQGSYEQYF.

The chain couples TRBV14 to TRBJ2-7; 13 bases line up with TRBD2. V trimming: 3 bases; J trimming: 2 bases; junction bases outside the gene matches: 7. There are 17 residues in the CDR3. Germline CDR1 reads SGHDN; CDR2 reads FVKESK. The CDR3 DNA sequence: TGTGCCAGCAGCCATACGTCCGGACTAGCGGGAGCCTACGAGCAGTACTTC. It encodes CASSHTSGLAGAYEQYF.

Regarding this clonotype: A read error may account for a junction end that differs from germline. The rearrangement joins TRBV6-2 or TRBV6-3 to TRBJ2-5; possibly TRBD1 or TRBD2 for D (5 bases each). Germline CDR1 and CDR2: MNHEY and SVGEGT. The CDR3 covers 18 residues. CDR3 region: CTSSPYPRDLLYQETQYF. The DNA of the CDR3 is TGTACCAGCAGTCCCTACCCTCGGGACCTCCTGTACCAAGAGACCCAGTACTTC.

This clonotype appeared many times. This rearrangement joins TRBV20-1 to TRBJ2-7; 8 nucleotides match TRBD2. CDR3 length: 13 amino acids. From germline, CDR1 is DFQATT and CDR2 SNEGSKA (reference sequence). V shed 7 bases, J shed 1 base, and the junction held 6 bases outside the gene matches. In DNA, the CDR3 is TGCAGTGTCTACGGGAGGGGGTCCTACGAGCAGTACTTC. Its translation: CSVYGRGSYEQYF.

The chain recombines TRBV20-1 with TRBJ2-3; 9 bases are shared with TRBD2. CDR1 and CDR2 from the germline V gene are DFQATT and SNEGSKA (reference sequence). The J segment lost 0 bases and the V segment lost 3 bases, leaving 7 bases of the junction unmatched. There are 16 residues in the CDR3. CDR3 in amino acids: CSASRAGGSSTDTQYF. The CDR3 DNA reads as TGCAGTGCTAGTAGAGCGGGAGGTTCTAGCACAGATACGCAGTATTTT.

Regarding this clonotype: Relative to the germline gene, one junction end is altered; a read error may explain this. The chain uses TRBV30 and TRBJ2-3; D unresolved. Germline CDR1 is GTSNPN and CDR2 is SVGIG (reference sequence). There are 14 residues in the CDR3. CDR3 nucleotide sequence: TGTGCCTGGAGTGTAGTGGGCCTTACAGATATGCAGTATTTT. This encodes CAWSVVGLTDMQYF.

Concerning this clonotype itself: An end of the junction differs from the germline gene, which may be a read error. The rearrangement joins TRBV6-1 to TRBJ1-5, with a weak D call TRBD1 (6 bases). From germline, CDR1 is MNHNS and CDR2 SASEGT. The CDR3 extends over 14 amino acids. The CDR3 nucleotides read TGTGCCTGCAGTCTACTGGGGGCCACTCAGCCCCACCATTTT. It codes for CACSLLGATQPHHF.

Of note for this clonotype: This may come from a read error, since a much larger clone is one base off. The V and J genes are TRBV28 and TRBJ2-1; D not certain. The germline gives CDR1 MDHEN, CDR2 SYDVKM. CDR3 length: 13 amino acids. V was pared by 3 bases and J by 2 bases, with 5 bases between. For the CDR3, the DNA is TGTGCCAGCAGTTTGGGCCCCTACAATGAGCAGTTCTTC. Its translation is CASSLGPYNEQFF.

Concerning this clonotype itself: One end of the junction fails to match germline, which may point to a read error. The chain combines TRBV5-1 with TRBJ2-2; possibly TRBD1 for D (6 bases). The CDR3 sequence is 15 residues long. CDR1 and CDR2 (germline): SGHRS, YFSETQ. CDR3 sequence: CASSDRILNTEELFF. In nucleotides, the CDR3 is TGCGCCAGCAGCGACAGGATCCTGAACACCGAGGAGCTGTTTTTT.

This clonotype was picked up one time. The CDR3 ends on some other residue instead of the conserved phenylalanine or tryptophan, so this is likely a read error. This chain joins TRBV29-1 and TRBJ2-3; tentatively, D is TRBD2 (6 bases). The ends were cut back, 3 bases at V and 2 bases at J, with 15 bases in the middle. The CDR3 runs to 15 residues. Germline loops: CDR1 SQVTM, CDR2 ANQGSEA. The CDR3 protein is CSVEGGTGFTDTQYS. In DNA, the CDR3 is TGCAGCGTTGAGGGCGGGACCGGCTTCACAGATACGCAGTATTCT.

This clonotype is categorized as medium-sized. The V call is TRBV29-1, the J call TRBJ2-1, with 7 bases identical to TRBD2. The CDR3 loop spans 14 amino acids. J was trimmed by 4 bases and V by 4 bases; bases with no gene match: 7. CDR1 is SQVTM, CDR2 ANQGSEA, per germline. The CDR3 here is CSVAVASGYNEQFF. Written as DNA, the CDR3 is TGCAGCGTTGCCGTAGCTAGCGGTTACAATGAGCAGTTCTTC.

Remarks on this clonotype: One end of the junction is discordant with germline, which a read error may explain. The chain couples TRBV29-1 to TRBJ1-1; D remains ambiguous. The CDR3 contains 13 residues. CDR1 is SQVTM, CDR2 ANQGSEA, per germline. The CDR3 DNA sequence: TGCGGCGTTGAGGAAAGCAACAACACTGAAGCTTTCTTT. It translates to CGVEESNNTEAFF.

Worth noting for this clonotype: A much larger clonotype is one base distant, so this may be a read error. CDR3 protein: CVSKGQGHEQYF. CDR3 DNA sequence: TGTGTCAGCAAGGGACAGGGCCACGAGCAGTACTTC. The chain combines TRBV28 with TRBJ2-7; TRBD1 aligns across 9 bases. Germline lookup yields CDR1 MDHEN and CDR2 SYDVKM. The CDR3 is 12 residues long.